Below, 7 T cell receptor beta chains from the same sample are listed, as sequenced in a study of molecular identifiers for immune sequencing clone quantification. From the PCR reads, TCRdb called clonotypes with MiXCR, one entry per CDR3 protein. The sample gives 400,000 to 600,000 distinct CDR3 sequences, around 23% of which show up once; around 0.79% is in the top ten. Sequencing was done on a sample of naive CD8+ T cells from blood, with Jurkat cell RNA spiked in. Subset of the sample: FACS-sorted CD8+CD4-CCR7+CD45RA+ naive T cells. These receptor sequences come from a human donor in good health. Some libraries in this study had Jurkat cell RNA spiked in.

The chain combines TRBV16 with TRBJ1-2; 9 bases fit TRBD1. The CDR3 loop spans 18 amino acids. The germline gives CDR1 KGHSY, CDR2 FQNENV. The J segment lost 3 bases and the V segment lost 4 bases, leaving 15 bases of the junction unmatched. The CDR3 loop reads CASSRSGTGIIDDYGYTF. CDR3 DNA: TGTGCCAGCAGCCGCTCCGGGACAGGGATTATTGACGACTATGGCTACACCTTC.

This clonotype was seen once. Mismatch with germline at one junction end may stem from a read error. The chain employs TRBV5-1 and TRBJ2-7; 11 bases line up with TRBD2. Per germline, CDR1 SGHRS and CDR2 YFSETQ. The CDR3 sequence is 16 residues long. In DNA form, the CDR3 reads TGCGCCAGCAGCCCCACGGGACTAGCGGAACCATACGAGCGGTACTTC. This translates into CASSPTGLAEPYERYF. Looking up the rest from reference TRBV5-1 and TRBJ2-7 gives the full variable domain: KAGVTQTPRYLIKTRGQQVTLSCSPISGHRSVSWYQQTPGQGLQFLFEYFSETQRNKGNFPGRFSGRQFSNSRSEMNVSTLELGDSALYLCASSPTGLAEPYERYFGPGTRLTVT.

This clonotype has just a few counts. The V and J genes are TRBV12-3 or TRBV12-4 and TRBJ2-2; D may be TRBD2 (5 bases). The CDR3 covers 14 residues. V was clipped by 10 bases and J by 4 bases, with 16 bases between them. The CDR3 nucleotides are TGTGCCACCACCCGGGGTTCAATCACCGGGGAGCTGTTTTTT. Its protein product is CATTRGSITGELFF.

The chain combines TRBV27 with TRBJ2-1; D unresolved. The CDR3 is 16 residues long. The germline CDR1 and CDR2 sequences are MNHEY and SMNVEV (reference sequence). V was cut by 2 bases and J by 0 bases, with 11 bases left in between. Here the CDR3 DNA reads TGTGCCAGCAGTTTAGTTCTCCTGAGCTCCTACAATGAGCAGTTCTTC. This translates into CASSLVLLSSYNEQFF.

This clonotype was picked up many times. V gene TRBV4-3 combines with J gene TRBJ2-7, with 7 bases lining up with TRBD1. This CDR3 has 13 residues. Per germline, CDR1 LGHNA and CDR2 YSLEER. V was pared by 5 bases and J by 4 bases, with 5 bases of the junction left unmatched. In nucleotides, the CDR3 is TGCGCCAGCAGCTCATGGACAGGTTACGAGCAGTACTTC. Translation: CASSSWTGYEQYF.

There are a few counts of this clonotype. The chain carries TRBV7-9 and TRBJ2-5; D is possibly TRBD2 (6 bases). CDR3 length: 15 amino acids. Germline V gene data show CDR1 as SEHNR and CDR2 as FQNEAQ (reference sequence). V dropped 4 bases and J dropped 3 bases, with 15 bases sitting between them. The CDR3 nucleotides read TGTGCCAGCAGCTCCCCGGAGGGCCGAGAAGAGACCCAGTACTTC. Protein: CASSSPEGREETQYF.

As for this clonotype: This could be a read error, since a much larger clone is one nucleotide away. The chain combines TRBV4-3 with TRBJ2-1, with 8 positions matching TRBD2. The germline CDR1 and CDR2 sequences are LGHNA and YSLEER. The CDR3 loop spans 15 amino acids. CDR3 region: CASSTLADLYSEQFF. CDR3 nucleotides: TGCGCCAGCAGCACACTAGCGGACCTTTACAGTGAGCAGTTCTTC.